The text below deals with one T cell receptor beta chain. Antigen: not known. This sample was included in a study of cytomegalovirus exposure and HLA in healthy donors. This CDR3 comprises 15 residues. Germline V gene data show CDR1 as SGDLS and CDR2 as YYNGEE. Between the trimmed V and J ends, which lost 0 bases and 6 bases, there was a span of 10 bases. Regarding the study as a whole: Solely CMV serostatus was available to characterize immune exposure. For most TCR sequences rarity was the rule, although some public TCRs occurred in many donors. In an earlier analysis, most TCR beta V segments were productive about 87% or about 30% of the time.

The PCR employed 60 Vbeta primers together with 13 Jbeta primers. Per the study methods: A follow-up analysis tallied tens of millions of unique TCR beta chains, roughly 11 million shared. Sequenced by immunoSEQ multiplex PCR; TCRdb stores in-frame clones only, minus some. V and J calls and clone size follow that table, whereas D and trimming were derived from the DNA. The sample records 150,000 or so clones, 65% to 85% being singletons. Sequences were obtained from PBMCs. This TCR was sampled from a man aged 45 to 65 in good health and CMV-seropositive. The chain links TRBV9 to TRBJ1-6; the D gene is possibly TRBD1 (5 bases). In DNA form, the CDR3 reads TGTGCCAGCAGCGTAGCAGGCAGGGTTAATTCACCCCTCCACTTT. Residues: CASSVAGRVNSPLHF.